This is a list of T cell receptor beta chains from one sample in a study of T-cell reconstitution after alpha-beta-depleted transplantation in children. In TCRdb, the PCR reads were re-called with MiXCR into one record per CDR3 protein. The sample consists of about 830,000 distinct CDR3 sequences, roughly 16% of them appearing once. The material was PBMCs, mostly from graft donor cells, obtained 360 days after TCRalphabeta/CD19-depleted stem cell transplant. The source of these receptors is a male patient younger than 18 who had a stem cell transplant for acute lymphoblastic leukemia, so the T cells may come from the graft donor. Both conserved end residues are part of each CDR3. Some rows mark clone size as missing; the rest say once, few, many or name a class of expanded clone.

J gene: TRBJ2-2
clone size: -
V gene: TRBV5-1
CDR3 protein: CASRQREAHRELFF

J gene: TRBJ2-7
clone size: many
V gene: TRBV29-1
CDR3 protein: CSVEQRESEQYF

J gene: TRBJ2-7
clone size: few
V gene: TRBV4-1
CDR3 protein: CASSAPGGAGYEQYF

J gene: TRBJ2-2
clone size: few
V gene: TRBV11-3
CDR3 protein: CASSDSGTGELFF

J gene: TRBJ2-3
clone size: -
V gene: TRBV11-1
CDR3 protein: CASSPGLAGPIADTQYF

J gene: TRBJ1-2
clone size: few
V gene: TRBV12-3/TRBV12-4
CDR3 protein: CASTSRIGGYTF

J gene: TRBJ1-2
clone size: -
V gene: TRBV20-1
CDR3 protein: CSAGRGSGYGYTF

J gene: TRBJ2-1
clone size: once
V gene: TRBV7-6
CDR3 protein: CASSDGGYNEQFF

J gene: TRBJ1-5
clone size: -
V gene: TRBV6-5
CDR3 protein: CASSSPGGSNQPQHF

J gene: TRBJ1-1
clone size: few
V gene: TRBV20-1
CDR3 protein: CSARPPNTEAFF

J gene: TRBJ2-7
clone size: -
V gene: TRBV5-1
CDR3 protein: CASTGLSYEQYF

J gene: TRBJ2-7
clone size: -
V gene: TRBV29-1
CDR3 protein: CSYWDYLSYEQYF

J gene: TRBJ2-7
clone size: few
V gene: TRBV7-3
CDR3 protein: CASSSVPGHIYEQYF

J gene: TRBJ2-7
clone size: few
V gene: TRBV5-1
CDR3 protein: CASSLADYRSEQYF

J gene: TRBJ2-1
clone size: few
V gene: TRBV5-1
CDR3 protein: CASSLAPSRSSYNEQFF

J gene: TRBJ2-1
clone size: few
V gene: TRBV4-2
CDR3 protein: CASSQDLSYEQFF

J gene: TRBJ2-5
clone size: many
V gene: TRBV7-2
CDR3 protein: CASSLGAGEETQYF

J gene: TRBJ2-3
clone size: few
V gene: TRBV10-3
CDR3 protein: CAIRLGTGSDTQYF

J gene: TRBJ1-5
clone size: -
V gene: TRBV6-5
CDR3 protein: CASSYRAGGNQPQHF

J gene: TRBJ1-1
clone size: -
V gene: TRBV20-1
CDR3 protein: CSASRGARAIEAFF

J gene: TRBJ2-3
clone size: few
V gene: TRBV20-1
CDR3 protein: CSARVRGQGLHF

J gene: TRBJ2-3
clone size: few
V gene: TRBV5-1
CDR3 protein: CASSPSTGKDTQYF

J gene: TRBJ2-1
clone size: -
V gene: TRBV11-1
CDR3 protein: CASSLEGLAGNFYNEQFF

J gene: TRBJ2-5
clone size: many
V gene: TRBV6-5
CDR3 protein: CASSPGLTTGETQYF

J gene: TRBJ2-6
clone size: few
V gene: TRBV29-1
CDR3 protein: CSVEGLDVAGANVLTF

J gene: TRBJ2-5
clone size: many
V gene: TRBV9
CDR3 protein: CASSVEGRTAETQYF

J gene: TRBJ2-5
clone size: -
V gene: TRBV7-3
CDR3 protein: CASSLRRTGGQSETQYF

J gene: TRBJ1-5
clone size: -
V gene: TRBV20-1
CDR3 protein: CSARDLQGHQPQHF

J gene: TRBJ2-1
clone size: -
V gene: TRBV5-1
CDR3 protein: CASSSGTLVRSEQFF

J gene: TRBJ2-1
clone size: -
V gene: TRBV18
CDR3 protein: CASSVLAEAYNEQFF

J gene: TRBJ2-5
clone size: many
V gene: TRBV6-1
CDR3 protein: CASRDGGLGETQYF

J gene: TRBJ1-4
clone size: -
V gene: TRBV6-4
CDR3 protein: CASSALRLRPGTGGEKLFF

J gene: TRBJ2-5
clone size: few
V gene: TRBV5-1
CDR3 protein: CASRPGLGRETQYF

J gene: TRBJ2-7
clone size: few
V gene: TRBV12-3/TRBV12-4
CDR3 protein: CASSPEAGEPHEQYF

J gene: TRBJ2-2
clone size: -
V gene: TRBV7-3
CDR3 protein: CASSQDGFYITGELFF

J gene: TRBJ2-5
clone size: few
V gene: TRBV7-9
CDR3 protein: CASSLNLALAGETQYF

J gene: TRBJ2-5
clone size: many
V gene: TRBV3-1
CDR3 protein: CASSQSRAVSTQYF

J gene: TRBJ2-7
clone size: -
V gene: TRBV3-1
CDR3 protein: CASSRPGVWYEQYF

J gene: TRBJ2-5
clone size: few
V gene: TRBV29-1
CDR3 protein: CSVEVGGQETQYF

J gene: TRBJ2-7
clone size: -
V gene: TRBV12-3/TRBV12-4
CDR3 protein: CASTLAGPTYEQYF

J gene: TRBJ2-3
clone size: -
V gene: TRBV5-1
CDR3 protein: CASSFPHMSSTDTQYF

J gene: TRBJ2-1
clone size: many
V gene: TRBV6-1
CDR3 protein: CASRPSGSGDNEQFF